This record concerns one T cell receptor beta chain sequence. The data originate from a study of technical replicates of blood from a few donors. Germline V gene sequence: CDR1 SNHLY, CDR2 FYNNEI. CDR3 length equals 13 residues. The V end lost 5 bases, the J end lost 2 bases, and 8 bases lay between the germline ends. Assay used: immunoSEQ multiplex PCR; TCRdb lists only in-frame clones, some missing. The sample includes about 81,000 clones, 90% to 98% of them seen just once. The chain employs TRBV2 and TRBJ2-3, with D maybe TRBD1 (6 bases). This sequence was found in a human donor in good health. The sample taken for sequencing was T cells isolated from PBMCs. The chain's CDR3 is CASSRDITDTQYF. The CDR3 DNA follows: TGTGCCAGCAGTCGGGACATCACAGATACGCAGTATTTT.